This TCR beta chain is from a study of T cell repertoires in cytomegalovirus infection. Study-level background: Matching HLA type and CMV infection were both indicated by public TCR beta signatures.

One entry per CDR3 protein results from TCRdb running MiXCR on the reads. The sample yields roughly 500,000 distinct CDR3 sequences, approximately 17% seen once. In its sample, this clonotype was seen many times. The material sequenced was CD8+ T cells from PBMCs. The receptor's source is a human donor in good health (CMV status not recorded). Some clones in this sample may be carry-over from other donors' samples.

In DNA form, the CDR3 reads TGTGCCAGCAGCCCTCCGGAGGGAAATTCACCCCTCCACTTT. This sequence encodes CASSPPEGNSPLHF. The chain recombines TRBV7-9 with TRBJ1-6; D ambiguous. From germline, CDR1 is SEHNR and CDR2 FQNEAQ (reference sequence). V dropped 5 bases and J dropped 7 bases, with 12 bases sitting between them. The CDR3 extends over 14 amino acids.